The 32 T cell receptor beta chains presented below share a single source sample, sequenced in a study of T cell responses to AZD1222 COVID-19 vaccine (dated by TCRdb to about 2021). Receptor amplification or capture employed the immunoSEQ multiplex PCR assay. The table was pulled from immuneACCESS by TCRdb, which kept in-frame rearrangements only. Such tables lose some clones; where checked, under half of the loss comes from unresolved V genes, and the rest has no known cause. The sample data list roughly 98,000 clones, and approximately 90% of these were observed just once. 12% of the sample is held by the ten biggest clonotypes. The intended sense of this specimen's time point label: baseline before first vaccination. The source material was peripheral blood, sampled on day 0 of AZD1222 vaccination. The source of these receptors is an adult in good health.

This sequence joins TRBV18 and TRBJ2-3; D is undetermined. Germline values: CDR1 KGHSH, CDR2 LQKENI. There are 12 residues in the CDR3. Trimming left V 5 bases short and J 0 bases short, with 3 bases between. CDR3 sequence (DNA): TGTGCCAGCTCAACAAGCACAGATACGCAGTATTTT. Translated: CASSTSTDTQYF.

The gene calls are TRBV12-5 and TRBJ1-2; a weak D match, TRBD1 (5 bases). Trimming removed 3 bases from V and 6 bases from J, with 11 bases in between. CDR3 length equals 13 residues. Germline V gene sequence: CDR1 LGHNT, CDR2 FRNRAP. CDR3 sequence: CASGFRGIDGYTF. Written as DNA, the CDR3 is TGTGCTAGTGGTTTTCGGGGGATCGATGGCTACACCTTC.

The chain links TRBV5-1 to TRBJ1-6; 7 bases match TRBD1. Per the germline V gene, CDR1 is SGHRS and CDR2 is YFSETQ. This CDR3 region has 15 residues. Trimming cost V 5 bases and J 10 bases; bases outside gene matches: 12. In nucleotides, the CDR3 is TGCGCCAGCAGGTCGGGGGGGACAGCTCCATCACCCCTCCACTTT. This codes for CASRSGGTAPSPLHF.

The V call is TRBV18, the J call TRBJ2-3, with 7 bases that match TRBD1. The trim removed 6 bases at V and 3 bases at J, leaving 9 bases unmatched. Per germline, CDR1 KGHSH and CDR2 LQKENI. The CDR3 is 15 residues long. The CDR3 loop reads CASSLTGESTDTQYF. The CDR3 region has the DNA TGTGCCAGCTCGCTAACAGGGGAATCAACAGATACGCAGTATTTT.

This chain joins TRBV5-5 and TRBJ2-7; 7 nucleotides line up with TRBD2. CDR3 length: 15 amino acids. Unmatched junction bases numbered 10, after V lost 2 bases and J lost 5 bases. The germline CDR1 and CDR2 sequences are SGHKS and YYEKEE (reference sequence). CDR3 bases: TGTGCCAGCAGCTTATCCGGGGGGAGTGGTGACGAGCAGTACTTC. It codes for CASSLSGGSGDEQYF.

Remarks on this clone: A read error may produce the germline difference seen at one junction end. In nucleotides, the CDR3 is TGTGCTAGCAGCTTAAGCGGGGAGGCAGATACGCAGTATTTT. This codes for CASSLSGEADTQYF. The chain is built from TRBV7-7 and TRBJ2-3; 7 bases are a match to TRBD2. This CDR3 is built from 14 residues. Germline values: CDR1 SSHAT, CDR2 FNYEAQ (reference sequence).

CDR3 protein: CASSQVGRTKSYEQYF. The CDR3 bases are TGCGCCAGCAGCCAAGTAGGCAGGACGAAATCCTACGAGCAGTACTTC. The V call is TRBV4-1, the J call TRBJ2-7; no reliable D call. Trimming stripped 1 base from V and 1 base from J, with 14 bases between. Germline-derived CDR1 and CDR2 are MGHRA and YSYEKL. This CDR3 is 16 amino acids long.

V gene TRBV9 combines with J gene TRBJ1-2; D gene ambiguous. The CDR3 covers 12 residues. V was shortened by 0 bases and J by 2 bases, with 2 bases between the two germline ends. Germline CDR1 and CDR2: SGDLS and YYNGEE. CDR3 protein: CASSVGNYGYTF. As DNA, the CDR3 is TGTGCCAGCAGCGTAGGAAACTATGGCTACACCTTC. Full variable domain (outside the CDR3, taken from reference TRBV9 and TRBJ1-2): DSGVTQTPKHLITATGQRVTLRCSPRSGDLSVYWYQQSLDQGLQFLIQYYNGEERAKGNILERFSAQQFPDLHSELNLSSLELGDSALYFCASSVGNYGYTFGSGTRLTVV.

This chain joins TRBV14 and TRBJ2-2; TRBD1 aligns across 8 bases. Trimming removed 4 bases from V and 6 bases from J; junction bases left unmatched: 10. Germline V gene sequence: CDR1 SGHDN, CDR2 FVKESK. CDR3 size: 16 residues. The CDR3 region is CASSLRGQGTPGELFF. The CDR3 region has the DNA TGTGCCAGCAGCCTACGTGGACAGGGAACCCCCGGGGAGCTGTTTTTT.

This rearrangement joins TRBV30 to TRBJ2-7; D perhaps matches TRBD1 (5 bases). The germline V gene has CDR1 GTSNPN and CDR2 SVGIG (reference sequence). This CDR3 has 15 residues. Deletions cut 0 bases from V and 3 bases from J, with 15 bases between. As DNA, the CDR3 is TGTGCCTGGAGTGTATCGTCAGGGCCCTTCTACGAGCAGTACTTC. This translates into CAWSVSSGPFYEQYF. The complete variable domain, with remaining parts taken from reference TRBV30 and TRBJ2-7, reads SQTIHQWPATLVQPVGSPLSLECTVEGTSNPNLYWYRQAAGRGLQLLFYSVGIGQISSEVPQNLSASRPQDRQFILSSKKLLLSDSGFYLCAWSVSSGPFYEQYFGPGTRLTVT.

The chain combines TRBV29-1 with TRBJ2-1, with unresolved D. V was trimmed by 5 bases and J by 0 bases, leaving 8 bases between them. This CDR3 is 13 amino acids long. Germline V gene lookup returns CDR1 SQVTM and CDR2 ANQGSEA. The CDR3 here is CSVRASSYNEQFF. The DNA of the CDR3 is TGCAGCGTTCGAGCAAGCTCCTACAATGAGCAGTTCTTC.

The chain uses TRBV3-1 (or the pseudogene TRBV3-2) and TRBJ2-2; perhaps D is TRBD1 or TRBD2 (5 bases each). Trimming pared 5 bases from V and 7 bases from J, leaving 20 bases between. This CDR3 comprises 16 residues. Germline CDR1 is LGHDT and CDR2 is YNNKEL (reference sequence). CDR3 loop: CASSALVRGADGELFF. In nucleotides, the CDR3 is TGTGCCAGCAGCGCCCTGGTACGAGGGGCAGACGGGGAGCTGTTTTTT.

This chain links TRBV6-2 or TRBV6-3 with TRBJ2-3; 14 bases agree with TRBD2. From germline, CDR1 is MNHEY and CDR2 SVGEGT. V shed 2 bases and J 2 bases; nucleotides not matched to a gene: 9. The CDR3 runs 19 residues. CDR3 sequence (DNA): TGTGCCAGCAGTTACCGACTAGCGGGAGGGAACGGGCCCACAGATACGCAGTATTTT. Amino acids: CASSYRLAGGNGPTDTQYF.

The chain joins TRBV7-9 to TRBJ1-1, with 7 bases matching TRBD1. The trim removed 4 bases at V and 0 bases at J, leaving 5 bases unmatched. This CDR3 has 15 residues. The germline V gene encodes CDR1 SEHNR and CDR2 FQNEAQ (reference sequence). The chain's CDR3 is CASSSYGTVNTEAFF. In DNA, the CDR3 is TGTGCCAGCAGCTCATACGGGACAGTGAACACTGAAGCTTTCTTT.

The chain's CDR3 is CATSRGSGRVSYNEQFF. The CDR3 DNA reads as TGTGCCACCAGCAGAGGTAGCGGCAGGGTATCCTACAATGAGCAGTTCTTC. The chain joins TRBV15 to TRBJ2-1, with a weak D call TRBD2 (6 bases). Germline V gene lookup returns CDR1 LNHNV and CDR2 YYDKDF (reference sequence). The CDR3 is made up of 17 amino acids. V shed 1 base and J shed 1 base, with 14 bases lying between them.

This rearrangement joins TRBV10-3 to TRBJ2-3; D is unresolved. The ends were cut back, 7 bases at V and 3 bases at J, with 20 bases in the middle. Germline V lookup: CDR1 ENHRY, CDR2 SYGVKD. This CDR3 comprises 16 residues. The CDR3 protein is CAINKKSGAGTDTQYF. The CDR3 bases are TGTGCCATCAACAAAAAATCCGGAGCCGGAACAGATACGCAGTATTTT.

The chain is built from TRBV7-3 and TRBJ2-3, with a weak D call TRBD1 (6 bases). Germline V gene data show CDR1 as SGHTA and CDR2 as FQGTGA. The CDR3 has 14 residues. V was shortened by 1 base and J by 2 bases, with 7 bases between the two germline ends. In DNA form, the CDR3 reads TGTGCCAGCAGCTTAATGGGGGCCACAGATACGCAGTATTTT. As protein: CASSLMGATDTQYF.

This clone was found a few times. This chain joins TRBV6-1 and TRBJ1-5; TRBD1 agrees at 9 bases. Germline CDR1 is MNHNS and CDR2 is SASEGT. The CDR3 runs to 17 residues. The V segment lost 4 bases and the J segment 1 base; nucleotides outside the gene matches: 8. The CDR3 nucleotides read TGTGCCAGCAGTGCAGGGACAGGGAAATGGAGCAATCAGCCCCAGCATTTT. Translation gives CASSAGTGKWSNQPQHF.

This chain uses TRBV7-3 with TRBJ1-6; D is unclear. Between the trimmed V and J ends, which lost 0 bases and 14 bases, there was a span of 11 bases. CDR3 length equals 13 residues. Germline V gene sequence: CDR1 SGHTA, CDR2 FQGTGA. The CDR3 DNA is TGTGCCAGCAGCTTAACACGAAACGAGGCCCTCCACTTT. Translating gives CASSLTRNEALHF.

The CDR3 nucleotides read TGTGCCACCCGCCTCGAGGTTGGGGGGACCCAGTACTTC. Its translation: CATRLEVGGTQYF. This sequence joins TRBV19 and TRBJ2-5, with D perhaps being TRBD1 or TRBD2 (5 bases each). This CDR3 spans 13 amino acids. The V gene lost 10 bases and the J gene lost 7 bases, with 19 bases spanning the gap. CDR1 is LNHDA and CDR2 is SQIVND in the germline V gene (reference sequence).

In this sample, this clone turned up once. This chain links TRBV11-2 with TRBJ1-6; D uncertain. Deletions cut 6 bases from V and 5 bases from J, with 11 bases between. Germline-derived CDR1 and CDR2 are SGHAT and FQNNGV. The CDR3 is 14 amino acids. This CDR3 reads CASRPNKDNSPLHF. CDR3 nucleotide sequence: TGTGCCAGCAGGCCGAACAAGGATAATTCACCCCTCCACTTT.

The chain carries TRBV5-1 and TRBJ2-5; possibly TRBD1 or TRBD2 for D (5 bases each). Trimming took 4 bases from V and 4 from J, leaving 20 bases between them. This CDR3 comprises 16 residues. Germline CDR1 and CDR2: SGHRS and YFSETQ. The CDR3 reads CASSLDLTPGTETQYF. The CDR3 nucleotides are TGCGCCAGCAGCCTGGACCTCACCCCAGGGACAGAGACCCAGTACTTC.

The genes are TRBV19 and TRBJ2-7; 7 nucleotides align to TRBD1. V lost 5 bases and J lost 4; bases outside the gene matches: 8. The CDR3 extends over 14 amino acids. Germline loops: CDR1 LNHDA, CDR2 SQIVND (reference sequence). The CDR3 bases are TGTGCCAGTAGTCCCCCGGGACAGATTTACGAGCAGTACTTC. This codes for CASSPPGQIYEQYF.

In this sample, this clone turned up once. V gene TRBV15 combines with J gene TRBJ1-5, with D possibly matching TRBD1 (5 bases). The CDR3 totals 15 residues. The germline gives CDR1 LNHNV, CDR2 YYDKDF (reference sequence). Trimming removed 0 bases from V and 3 bases from J, with 9 bases in between. CDR3 bases: TGTGCCACCAGCAGAGATTCAGGGTTCAATCAGCCCCAGCATTTT. It codes for CATSRDSGFNQPQHF.

The V gene is TRBV2, the J gene TRBJ2-1, with D perhaps matching TRBD2 (6 bases). Germline loops: CDR1 SNHLY, CDR2 FYNNEI. This CDR3 contains 14 residues. Trimming shortened V by 5 bases and J by 0 bases, and 8 bases separated the two germline ends. This chain's CDR3 is CASSSGLSYNEQFF. The CDR3, as DNA: TGTGCCAGCAGTAGCGGGCTCTCCTACAATGAGCAGTTCTTC.

CDR3 protein: CASSPTVGTYEQYF. In DNA form, the CDR3 reads TGTGCCAGCAGTCCAACGGTGGGGACCTACGAGCAGTACTTC. The chain has TRBV7-9 and TRBJ2-7, with D unclear. Trimming stripped 6 bases from V and 2 bases from J, with 14 bases between. Germline V gene lookup returns CDR1 SEHNR and CDR2 FQNEAQ (reference sequence). There are 14 residues in the CDR3.

This clone was counted once. This chain connects TRBV29-1 to TRBJ1-1; maybe TRBD1 (6 bases). The CDR3 sequence is 15 residues long. In germline, CDR1 is SQVTM, CDR2 ANQGSEA. Trimming removed 3 bases at V and 0 bases at J, with 14 bases between. This CDR3 is CSVDRGGLLNTEAFF. DNA for the CDR3: TGCAGCGTTGACAGGGGAGGTCTCCTGAACACTGAAGCTTTCTTT. Supplemented by reference TRBV29-1 and TRBJ1-1, the full variable domain reads SAVISQKPSRDICQRGTSLTIQCQVDSQVTMMFWYRQQPGQSLTLIATANQGSEATYESGFVIDKFPISRPNLTFSTLTVSNMSPEDSSIYLCSVDRGGLLNTEAFFGQGTRLTVV.

The V call is TRBV5-1, the J call TRBJ2-1, with 8 nucleotides matching TRBD2. The CDR3 extends over 17 amino acids. V lost 4 bases and J lost 7; bases outside the gene matches: 16. The germline V gene has CDR1 SGHRS and CDR2 YFSETQ. CDR3 sequence reads: CASSPRTSSKSRNEQFF. DNA of the CDR3: TGCGCCAGCAGCCCTAGGACTAGCAGCAAGTCAAGGAATGAGCAGTTCTTC.

The CDR3 coding sequence is TGCGCCAGCAGCGTACGGCCCGGGACTAGCGGGAGTATTTACAATGAGCAGTTCTTC. Translation: CASSVRPGTSGSIYNEQFF. The genes are TRBV5-1 and TRBJ2-1, with 14 bases aligning to TRBD2. Germline V gives CDR1 SGHRS, CDR2 YFSETQ. The CDR3 extends over 19 amino acids. V was pared by 4 bases and J by 4 bases, with 13 bases of the junction left unmatched.

V is TRBV13 and J is TRBJ2-7; TRBD1 matches at 8 bases. Germline V gives CDR1 PRHDT, CDR2 FYEKMQ (reference sequence). This CDR3 spans 13 amino acids. The junction had 6 bases not matched to a gene; V was cut back by 4 bases and J by 7 bases. CDR3 protein: CASSSMTGEEQYF. The CDR3 nucleotides read TGTGCCAGCAGCTCCATGACAGGGGAAGAGCAGTACTTC.

The chain is built from TRBV11-2 and TRBJ2-1; D might be TRBD1 or TRBD2, each matching 6 bases. The CDR3 covers 17 residues. V lost 3 bases and J lost 0, with 15 bases in between. Germline V gene data show CDR1 as SGHAT and CDR2 as FQNNGV. In DNA, the CDR3 is TGTGCCAGCAGCTTGCCCCTTCGGGGGCCCTCCTACAATGAGCAGTTCTTC. Its protein is CASSLPLRGPSYNEQFF.

This chain links TRBV12-3 or TRBV12-4 with TRBJ1-3; no clear D. The CDR3 sequence is 12 residues long. Trimming shortened V by 7 bases and J by 4 bases, and 8 bases separated the two germline ends. The CDR3 sequence: CASIQVGNTIYF. In DNA form, the CDR3 reads TGTGCCAGCATCCAGGTAGGAAACACCATATATTTT.